This T cell receptor (beta chain) was sequenced for a study of T cells expressing NK-cell markers. Study-level background: Each TCR beta repertoire originated in sorted T cells that were CD3+CD56+NKG2C+, CD3+CD56+NKG2C- or CD3+CD56-NKG2C+. Study-wide results and limits: The study did not resolve the HCMV specificity of expanded NKG2C+ T cell clones.

Concerning this clonotype itself: Its antigen is undetermined.

TCR beta cDNA was made by 5'RACE template switching with UMIs. Each CDR3 protein gets one entry in TCRdb, which reprocessed the 5' RACE reads and gives no DNA. The sample yields about 150,000 distinct CDR3 sequences, of which the top ten take up 37%. The CDR3 length is 15 residues. Germline V gene lookup returns CDR1 MNHEY and CDR2 SMNVEV (reference sequence). The source is a woman aged 45-60 years in good health. The chain couples TRBV27 to TRBJ1-2; the TCRdb D gene call, TRBD1, has no DNA to confirm it. The sample consisted of blood T cells: a sorted CD56 or NKG2C T cell subset, CD4+ or CD8+ T cells, or bulk PBMC T cells (not recorded which). The chain's CDR3 is CASSLISGADNGYTF.